These T cell receptor beta chains were read from a single sample in a study of T cell changes during pregnancy in multiple sclerosis. Profiling relied on immunoSEQ multiplex PCR, and the TCRdb table lists in-frame clones only, not all of them. The table has roughly 56,000 clones, roughly 90% seen once. This specimen was peripheral blood, taken in the first trimester of pregnancy. The receptor source for this set is a female donor with multiple sclerosis, enrolled in a pregnancy study. Each CDR3 is given with its conserved first and last residue. D genes are given only for firm matches. A row's size may be missing; if present it is once, few, many or a size class.

j_call: TRBJ2-7; v_call: TRBV9; clone_size: -; d_call: TRBD1; cdr3_nt: TGTGCCAGCAGTCCTTCAGGGGGCGCGGGCTACGAGCAGTACTTC; cdr3_aa: CASSPSGGAGYEQYF
j_call: TRBJ2-7; v_call: TRBV7-2; clone_size: once; d_call: TRBD2; cdr3_nt: TGTGCCAGCAGCTCCCAGGGAGGGCCAGGTGAGCAGTACTTC; cdr3_aa: CASSSQGGPGEQYF
j_call: TRBJ1-1; v_call: TRBV10-3; clone_size: -; d_call: -; cdr3_nt: TGTGCCGTCAGGCAAGGGGAGGACACTGAAGCTTTCTTT; cdr3_aa: CAVRQGEDTEAFF
j_call: TRBJ1-3; v_call: TRBV6-4; clone_size: -; d_call: -; cdr3_nt: TGTGCCAGCAGTGTCTACTTCGGGTCTGGAAACACCATATATTTT; cdr3_aa: CASSVYFGSGNTIYF
j_call: TRBJ2-7; v_call: TRBV11-2; clone_size: once; d_call: -; cdr3_nt: TGTGCCAGCAGCCCACATTTGTTAGGGAGTAGTTACGAGCAGTACTTC; cdr3_aa: CASSPHLLGSSYEQYF
j_call: TRBJ2-3; v_call: TRBV9; clone_size: -; d_call: TRBD2; cdr3_nt: TGTGCCAGCAGCGCCCTGGGTGGGACTAGGGCGGGGACAGATACGCAGTATTTT; cdr3_aa: CASSALGGTRAGTDTQYF
j_call: TRBJ2-1; v_call: TRBV4-1; clone_size: -; d_call: TRBD2; cdr3_nt: TGCGCCAGCAGCCAAGACCCGGGACTAACCTCTAATGAGCAGTTCTTC; cdr3_aa: CASSQDPGLTSNEQFF
j_call: TRBJ1-1; v_call: TRBV30; clone_size: -; d_call: -; cdr3_nt: TGTGCCTGGAGTGAGCAGGGAAACACTGAAGCTTTCTTT; cdr3_aa: CAWSEQGNTEAFF
j_call: TRBJ2-1; v_call: TRBV11-2; clone_size: -; d_call: -; cdr3_nt: TGTGCCAGCAGCTTAGACCTACCCAATGAGCAGTTCTTC; cdr3_aa: CASSLDLPNEQFF
j_call: TRBJ1-2; v_call: TRBV19; clone_size: -; d_call: TRBD1; cdr3_nt: TGTGCCAGTAGCCCAACAGGGGTCAACTATGGCTACACCTTC; cdr3_aa: CASSPTGVNYGYTF
j_call: TRBJ2-5; v_call: TRBV7-2; clone_size: -; d_call: TRBD1; cdr3_nt: TGTGCCAGCAGCCTCGACAGGGTGGAGACCCAGTACTTC; cdr3_aa: CASSLDRVETQYF
j_call: TRBJ2-1; v_call: TRBV9; clone_size: once; d_call: -; cdr3_nt: TGTGCCAGCTCAGACGCAAACGGGGATGAGCAGTTCTTC; cdr3_aa: CASSDANGDEQFF
j_call: TRBJ1-4; v_call: TRBV6-5; clone_size: -; d_call: -; cdr3_nt: TGTGCCAGCAGTTACCTTGGCGGACAGAATGAAAAACTGTTTTTT; cdr3_aa: CASSYLGGQNEKLFF
j_call: TRBJ2-1; v_call: TRBV6-1; clone_size: -; d_call: TRBD2; cdr3_nt: TGTGCCAGCAGTGTCCTACTAGCGGGAGGGCCGGTTAATGAGCAGTTCTTC; cdr3_aa: CASSVLLAGGPVNEQFF
j_call: TRBJ1-1; v_call: TRBV6-5; clone_size: -; d_call: -; cdr3_nt: TGTGCCAGCAGTCACAGGGAAACTGAAGCTTTCTTT; cdr3_aa: CASSHRETEAFF
j_call: TRBJ2-7; v_call: TRBV30; clone_size: -; d_call: -; cdr3_nt: TGTGCCTGGAGTGTACGACAGGCGAGCGAGCAGTACTTC; cdr3_aa: CAWSVRQASEQYF
j_call: TRBJ2-7; v_call: TRBV5-1; clone_size: -; d_call: -; cdr3_nt: TGCGCCAGCAGCTCGATTACAGGGAACAACGAGCAGTACTTC; cdr3_aa: CASSSITGNNEQYF
j_call: TRBJ2-2; v_call: TRBV9; clone_size: -; d_call: TRBD2; cdr3_nt: TGTGCCAGCAGCGTGCGACTAGCGGGAGCCGGGGAGCTGTTTTTT; cdr3_aa: CASSVRLAGAGELFF
j_call: TRBJ1-1; v_call: TRBV11-2; clone_size: few; d_call: -; cdr3_nt: TGTGCCAGCAGCTTAGATTGGCGAGGGGGAAGCACTGAAGCTTTCTTT; cdr3_aa: CASSLDWRGGSTEAFF
j_call: TRBJ2-1; v_call: TRBV7-9; clone_size: -; d_call: -; cdr3_nt: TGTGCCAGCAGCTTATCCAGTTACAATGAGCAGTTCTTC; cdr3_aa: CASSLSSYNEQFF
j_call: TRBJ2-1; v_call: TRBV4-2; clone_size: -; d_call: TRBD2; cdr3_nt: TGTGCCAGCAGCCAAGGTCGGGGACTAGCGGGAATGAATGAGCAGTTCTTC; cdr3_aa: CASSQGRGLAGMNEQFF
j_call: TRBJ1-5; v_call: TRBV6-1; clone_size: -; d_call: TRBD1; cdr3_nt: TGTGCCAGCAGTGAAAACAGGGGATCGAGCAATCAGCCCCAGCATTTT; cdr3_aa: CASSENRGSSNQPQHF
j_call: TRBJ2-5; v_call: TRBV6-5; clone_size: -; d_call: -; cdr3_nt: TGTGCCAGCAGTTACTGGCAGGGGCTCGGAGAGACCCAGTACTTC; cdr3_aa: CASSYWQGLGETQYF
j_call: TRBJ2-3; v_call: TRBV7-2; clone_size: -; d_call: TRBD1; cdr3_nt: TGTGCCAGCAGCTTAACGGGACAGGGAGGAGATACGCAGTATTTT; cdr3_aa: CASSLTGQGGDTQYF
j_call: TRBJ2-7; v_call: TRBV11-3; clone_size: -; d_call: TRBD1; cdr3_nt: TGTGCCAGCAGCCAACGGACAGGGAAGACCTACGAGCAGTACTTC; cdr3_aa: CASSQRTGKTYEQYF
j_call: TRBJ2-7; v_call: TRBV18; clone_size: -; d_call: -; cdr3_nt: TGTGCCAGCTCACCAGGGCTTCTCGCCTACGAGCAGTACTTC; cdr3_aa: CASSPGLLAYEQYF
j_call: TRBJ1-4; v_call: TRBV28; clone_size: -; d_call: -; cdr3_nt: TGTGCCAGCAGTTTACCCGGAACTAATGAAAAACTGTTTTTT; cdr3_aa: CASSLPGTNEKLFF
j_call: TRBJ2-3; v_call: TRBV9; clone_size: -; d_call: -; cdr3_nt: TGTGCCAGCAGCGCAGAACAGGGACTACCCACGGATACGCAGTATTTT; cdr3_aa: CASSAEQGLPTDTQYF
j_call: TRBJ2-3; v_call: TRBV9; clone_size: -; d_call: TRBD2; cdr3_nt: TGTGCCAGCAGCGTGGGGACTAGCGGGGGCACAGATACGCAGTATTTT; cdr3_aa: CASSVGTSGGTDTQYF
j_call: TRBJ2-1; v_call: TRBV6-5; clone_size: -; d_call: TRBD1; cdr3_nt: TGTGCCAGCACCAAGGGACAGGGAGTCTACAATGAGCAGTTCTTC; cdr3_aa: CASTKGQGVYNEQFF
j_call: TRBJ2-7; v_call: TRBV2; clone_size: once; d_call: TRBD1; cdr3_nt: TGTGCCAGCAGACGACAGGGTACGAACGAGCAGTACTTC; cdr3_aa: CASRRQGTNEQYF
j_call: TRBJ2-1; v_call: TRBV7-2; clone_size: once; d_call: TRBD2; cdr3_nt: TGTGCCAGCAGCCCGGGACTAGCGGGAGGCGGTGAGCAGTTCTTC; cdr3_aa: CASSPGLAGGGEQFF
j_call: TRBJ2-3; v_call: TRBV7-9; clone_size: -; d_call: TRBD2; cdr3_nt: TGTGCCAGCAGCTTCGGGGGGAGTATGTTGGATACGCAGTATTTT; cdr3_aa: CASSFGGSMLDTQYF
j_call: TRBJ2-5; v_call: TRBV27; clone_size: -; d_call: TRBD2; cdr3_nt: TGTGCCAGCAGTACTCGGGGAGCGGGAGGTAGAGAGACCCAGTACTTC; cdr3_aa: CASSTRGAGGRETQYF
j_call: TRBJ1-2; v_call: TRBV5-6; clone_size: -; d_call: TRBD1; cdr3_nt: TGTGCCAGCAGCTTGGCGGGACAGAGCCTTACTGATGGCTACACCTTC; cdr3_aa: CASSLAGQSLTDGYTF
j_call: TRBJ1-2; v_call: TRBV10-1; clone_size: -; d_call: TRBD1; cdr3_nt: TGCGCCAGCAGTCCAGGGGGAAACTATGGCTACACCTTC; cdr3_aa: CASSPGGNYGYTF
j_call: TRBJ2-1; v_call: TRBV9; clone_size: -; d_call: -; cdr3_nt: TGTGCCAGCAGCCCTAGGGGCGGGGCCTACAATGAGCAGTTCTTC; cdr3_aa: CASSPRGGAYNEQFF
j_call: TRBJ2-7; v_call: TRBV5-1; clone_size: -; d_call: TRBD2; cdr3_nt: TGCGCCAGCAGCTTACCCGGGACTAGCGGGAACGACCCGCAGTACTTC; cdr3_aa: CASSLPGTSGNDPQYF
j_call: TRBJ2-1; v_call: TRBV6-6; clone_size: -; d_call: -; cdr3_nt: TGTGCCAGCCGGGACTGGAACTACAATGAGCAGTTCTTC; cdr3_aa: CASRDWNYNEQFF
j_call: TRBJ1-5; v_call: TRBV4-1; clone_size: -; d_call: TRBD1; cdr3_nt: TGCGCCAGCAGCCCTGGCCGGGACAGGGTGCCATTTAGCAATCAGCCCCAGCATTTT; cdr3_aa: CASSPGRDRVPFSNQPQHF
j_call: TRBJ1-1; v_call: TRBV4-1; clone_size: -; d_call: -; cdr3_nt: TGCGCCAGCAGCCAACTCCCCCAGGGAACTGAAGCTTTCTTT; cdr3_aa: CASSQLPQGTEAFF
j_call: TRBJ2-7; v_call: TRBV4-3; clone_size: few; d_call: -; cdr3_nt: TGCGCCAGCAGCCAAGCAGTGGGACACCCCTACGAGCAGTACTTC; cdr3_aa: CASSQAVGHPYEQYF
j_call: TRBJ2-2; v_call: TRBV5-4; clone_size: -; d_call: -; cdr3_nt: TGTGCCAGCAGCCGAACGGGGGTGAACACCGGGGAGCTGTTTTTT; cdr3_aa: CASSRTGVNTGELFF
j_call: TRBJ2-7; v_call: TRBV18; clone_size: -; d_call: TRBD2; cdr3_nt: TGTGCCAGCTCCGAATCATTAGCGGGAGGTTCCTACGAGCAGTACTTC; cdr3_aa: CASSESLAGGSYEQYF
j_call: TRBJ1-1; v_call: TRBV6-1; clone_size: few; d_call: TRBD1; cdr3_nt: TGTGCCAGCAGTGGGGACAGGGTCACTGAAGCTTTCTTT; cdr3_aa: CASSGDRVTEAFF
j_call: TRBJ1-2; v_call: TRBV7-2; clone_size: -; d_call: -; cdr3_nt: TGTGCCAGCAGCTCATACATAGGGGTCGGCTACACCTTC; cdr3_aa: CASSSYIGVGYTF
j_call: TRBJ2-3; v_call: TRBV5-1; clone_size: -; d_call: -; cdr3_nt: TGCGCCAGCAGCGGACTGAGCCCACCGGCAGATACGCAGTATTTT; cdr3_aa: CASSGLSPPADTQYF
j_call: TRBJ1-1; v_call: TRBV7-2; clone_size: -; d_call: -; cdr3_nt: TGTGCCAGCAGCTTCAATCTGGGGGCGCCCGGCCTTGAAGCTTTCTTT; cdr3_aa: CASSFNLGAPGLEAFF
j_call: TRBJ1-3; v_call: TRBV6-5; clone_size: -; d_call: TRBD1; cdr3_nt: TGTGCCAGCAGTTACCAAGGACAGGGGGTAGGAAACACCATATATTTT; cdr3_aa: CASSYQGQGVGNTIYF
j_call: TRBJ1-1; v_call: TRBV5-4; clone_size: -; d_call: TRBD1; cdr3_nt: TGTGCCAGCAGCTTGGCCGACAGGGACACTGAAGCTTTCTTT; cdr3_aa: CASSLADRDTEAFF
j_call: TRBJ2-7; v_call: TRBV30; clone_size: -; d_call: -; cdr3_nt: TGTGCCTGGAGTTTATCGGTGTACGAGCAGTACTTC; cdr3_aa: CAWSLSVYEQYF
j_call: TRBJ2-7; v_call: TRBV7-2; clone_size: -; d_call: -; cdr3_nt: TGTGCCAGCAGCCCCAGCCGGGGAGGAGGAAGGGAGCAGTACTTC; cdr3_aa: CASSPSRGGGREQYF
j_call: TRBJ2-3; v_call: TRBV5-1; clone_size: -; d_call: TRBD2; cdr3_nt: TGCGCCAGCAGCTTAGCGGGAGGGCCCGCAGATACGCAGTATTTT; cdr3_aa: CASSLAGGPADTQYF
j_call: TRBJ2-7; v_call: TRBV11-2; clone_size: -; d_call: -; cdr3_nt: TGTGCCAGCAGCCGTTTCCGGGCCGCGGGGCAGTACTTC; cdr3_aa: CASSRFRAAGQYF
j_call: TRBJ2-1; v_call: TRBV6-4; clone_size: -; d_call: TRBD1; cdr3_nt: TGTGCCAGCAGTCCGGGACAGGAGTACAATGAGCAGTTCTTC; cdr3_aa: CASSPGQEYNEQFF
j_call: TRBJ2-7; v_call: TRBV11-2; clone_size: -; d_call: TRBD2; cdr3_nt: TGTGCCAGCAGCTTAAGACTAGCGGGAGTTCTTTCCTACGAGCAGTACTTC; cdr3_aa: CASSLRLAGVLSYEQYF
j_call: TRBJ2-7; v_call: TRBV12-5; clone_size: -; d_call: TRBD1; cdr3_nt: TGTGCTAGTGGTTTGGTTTTGGGACAGGGCCCCAGCGAGCAGTACTTC; cdr3_aa: CASGLVLGQGPSEQYF
j_call: TRBJ2-7; v_call: TRBV4-1; clone_size: few; d_call: -; cdr3_nt: TGCGCCAGCAGCCAAGCTGCGGCGGGTTCCTACGAGCAGTACTTC; cdr3_aa: CASSQAAAGSYEQYF